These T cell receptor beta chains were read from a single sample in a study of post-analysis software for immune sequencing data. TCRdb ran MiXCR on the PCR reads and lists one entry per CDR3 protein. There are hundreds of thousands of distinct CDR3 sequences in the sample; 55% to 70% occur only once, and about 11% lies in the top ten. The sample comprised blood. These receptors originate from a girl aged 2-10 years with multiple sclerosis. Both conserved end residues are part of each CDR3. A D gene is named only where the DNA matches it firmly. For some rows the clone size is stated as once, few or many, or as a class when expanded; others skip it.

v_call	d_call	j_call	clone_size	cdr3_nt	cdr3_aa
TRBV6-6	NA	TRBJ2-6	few	TGTGCCAGCCACCGCTCTGGGGCCAACGTCCTGACTTTC	CASHRSGANVLTF
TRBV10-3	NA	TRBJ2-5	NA	TGTGCCGTCGGAAGTCCAGAGACCCAGTACTTC	CAVGSPETQYF
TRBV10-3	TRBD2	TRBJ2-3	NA	TGTGCCATCAAACCCTCATCTAGCGGGGGGATAGATACGCAGTATTTT	CAIKPSSSGGIDTQYF
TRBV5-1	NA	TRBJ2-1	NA	TGCGCCAGCAGCTCGGGGCATACTACCTACAATGAGCAGTTCTTC	CASSSGHTTYNEQFF
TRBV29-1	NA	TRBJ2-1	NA	TGCAGCGTTTTCTTCTGGGAGCGATCCAATGAGCAGTTCTTC	CSVFFWERSNEQFF
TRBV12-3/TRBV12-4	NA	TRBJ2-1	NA	TGTGCCAGCAGTTTTGACAGCTCATGGGAACAGTTCTTC	CASSFDSSWEQFF
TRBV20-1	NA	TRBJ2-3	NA	TGCAGTGCTAGATCCCAGCTAGCAGGGACAGATACGCAGTATTTT	CSARSQLAGTDTQYF
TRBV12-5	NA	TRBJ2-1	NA	TGTGCCAGTGGTTTGGGTAGCTTAGGATCCTACAATGAGCAGTTCTTC	CASGLGSLGSYNEQFF
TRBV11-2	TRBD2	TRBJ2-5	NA	TGTGCCAGCAGCCCCACCCGGGGAGGGCAGGATGAGCAGTACTTC	CASSPTRGGQDEQYF
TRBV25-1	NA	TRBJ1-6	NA	TGTGCCAGCAGTGAATGGGGGAGCTCCTATAATTCACCCCTCCACTTT	CASSEWGSSYNSPLHF
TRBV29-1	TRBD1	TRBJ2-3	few	TGCAGCGTTGAGGAAGGACAGGGAGTGGATACGCAGTATTTT	CSVEEGQGVDTQYF
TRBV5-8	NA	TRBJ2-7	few	TGTGCCAGCAGCTTGATCTTTCCGGGACTGTCCTACGAGCAGTACTTC	CASSLIFPGLSYEQYF
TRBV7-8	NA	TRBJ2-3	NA	TGTGCCAGCAGCTACTTATACACAGATACGCAGTATTTT	CASSYLYTDTQYF
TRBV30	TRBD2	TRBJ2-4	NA	TGTGCCTGGAGTCCTGAGCGGGGGGGCGCAAACATTCAGTACTTC	CAWSPERGGANIQYF
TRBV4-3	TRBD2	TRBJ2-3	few	TGCGCCAGCAGCCAGACTAGCGGGGTAACAGATACGCAGTATTTT	CASSQTSGVTDTQYF
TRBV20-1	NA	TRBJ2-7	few	TGCAGTGCTAGCCCCGGGTCCTCCTACGAGCAGTACTTC	CSASPGSSYEQYF
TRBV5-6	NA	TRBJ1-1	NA	TGTGCCAGCAGCCTACCGGGACACCTGAACACTGAAGCTTTCTTT	CASSLPGHLNTEAFF
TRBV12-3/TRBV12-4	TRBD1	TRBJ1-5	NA	TGTGCCAGCACCACGGACAGGGCAGATCAGCCCCAGCATTTT	CASTTDRADQPQHF
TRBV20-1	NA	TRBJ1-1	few	TGCAGTGCTAGAGATCTACGGCAGGGTATCAACACTGAAGCTTTCTTT	CSARDLRQGINTEAFF
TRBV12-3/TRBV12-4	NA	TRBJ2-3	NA	TGTGCCAGCAGTTTTCACCCCGATACGCAGTATTTT	CASSFHPDTQYF
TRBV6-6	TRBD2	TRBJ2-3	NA	TGTGCCAGCAGTTCCTTTAGCGGGATACCTCTTAGAGATACGCAGTATTTT	CASSSFSGIPLRDTQYF
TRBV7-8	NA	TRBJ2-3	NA	TGTGCCAGCAGCTCAGAAAGCCCGGATACGCAGTATTTT	CASSSESPDTQYF
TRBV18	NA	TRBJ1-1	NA	TGTGCCAGCTCCCCAGGGACCCTTGAGGGCACTGAAGCTTTCTTT	CASSPGTLEGTEAFF
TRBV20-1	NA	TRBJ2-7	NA	TGCAGTGCTAGAGAATTATCGGGCCGGTTCTACGAGCAGTACTTC	CSARELSGRFYEQYF
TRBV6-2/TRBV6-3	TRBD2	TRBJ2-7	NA	TGTGCCAGCTCCTATGGACTAGCGACTTACGAGCAGTACTTC	CASSYGLATYEQYF
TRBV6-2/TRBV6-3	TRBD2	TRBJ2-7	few	TGTGCCACAAGCAGCGGGGGAGCCTACGAGCAGTACTTC	CATSSGGAYEQYF
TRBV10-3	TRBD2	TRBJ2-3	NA	TGTGCCATCAGTGACCCCGGGACTAACACAGATACGCAGTATTTT	CAISDPGTNTDTQYF
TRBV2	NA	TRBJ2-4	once	TGTGCCAGCACGGACTCCCCGAGCGGAGACATTCAGTACTTC	CASTDSPSGDIQYF
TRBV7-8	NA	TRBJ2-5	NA	TGTGCCGGCAACCCTTCGGGCAGCCAAGAGACCCAGTACTTC	CAGNPSGSQETQYF
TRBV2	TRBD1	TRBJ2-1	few	TGTGCCAGCAGTGACGACAGGGGAATTAGCTCCTACAATGAGCAGTTCTTC	CASSDDRGISSYNEQFF
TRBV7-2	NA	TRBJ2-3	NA	TGTGCCAGCAGCCCAGATCCCGGGGCAGATACGCAGTATTTT	CASSPDPGADTQYF
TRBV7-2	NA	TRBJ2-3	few	TGTGCCAGCAGCTTAGGGCTAGTTGTAGATACGCAGTATTTT	CASSLGLVVDTQYF
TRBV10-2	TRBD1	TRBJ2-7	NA	TGTGCCAGCATGGGGACAGGGGCCTCCTACGAGCAGTACTTC	CASMGTGASYEQYF